This is a list of T cell receptor beta chains from one sample in a study of blood T cell repertoires in COVID-19. Some clones are missing from TCRdb's copy, which holds only in-frame ones; the method was immunoSEQ multiplex PCR. The profile shows 240,000 or so clones, about 86% of them singletons. Sample: peripheral blood. These TCRs come from a man aged 55-75 years with acute or convalescent COVID-19. The CDR3 runs from the conserved cysteine through the conserved F or W. Each record gives: J gene, clone size, V gene, CDR3 protein. The size of a clone is reported for some rows only, either as once, few or many, or as a class for expanded clones.

TRBJ2-2 - TRBV6-5 CATSPRTGELFF
TRBJ2-7 - TRBV27 CASSLGREGLEKFYEQYF
TRBJ2-1 - TRBV7-2 CASSQTRDSGLIEQFF
TRBJ2-3 once TRBV5-6 CASSPRAGGVDTQYF
TRBJ1-5 - TRBV10-3 CAIIFRNQPQHF
TRBJ1-5 - TRBV6-2/TRBV6-3 CASSSNRAQPQHF
TRBJ2-7 once TRBV19 CASSSGQGVSEQYF
TRBJ1-2 many TRBV6-5 CASMRAASLDYGYTF
TRBJ1-1 - TRBV10-3 CAISSRGRSTEAFF
TRBJ1-2 - TRBV7-6 CASSPEETGGGGYTF
TRBJ1-3 - TRBV4-1 CASSQDLGRLSGNTIYF
TRBJ2-7 - TRBV5-6 CASSLTEYEQYF
TRBJ2-7 - TRBV25-1 CASSPRDRVGEQYF
TRBJ1-6 - TRBV11-3 CASSQEGQYNSPLHF
TRBJ2-2 - TRBV6-1 CASSEAGGTGFTGELFF
TRBJ2-7 - TRBV28 CASRPPGQGIYEQYF
TRBJ2-7 - TRBV28 CASIPGASGYEQYF
TRBJ2-1 - TRBV9 CASSLAIAGGDNEQFF
TRBJ2-7 - TRBV7-2 CASSLKTGTGGNREYF
TRBJ2-7 once TRBV5-1 CASSLVRLAGTYEQYF
TRBJ2-5 - TRBV27 CASSLTGAETQYF
TRBJ2-7 - TRBV7-2 CASSFPPLGLRSYEQYF
TRBJ1-4 - TRBV5-1 CASSLDSLNEKLFF
TRBJ2-1 - TRBV6-6 CASSWGDTYNEQFF
TRBJ2-5 - TRBV28 CASSRHRAETQYF
TRBJ2-7 - TRBV29-1 CSVEGLAGVGSYEQYF
TRBJ2-1 - TRBV5-1 CASSRDRGRDEQFF
TRBJ2-7 - TRBV6-2/TRBV6-3 CASSYRLTAQSYEQYF
TRBJ2-1 - TRBV5-5 CASRLADNNEQFF
TRBJ2-4 - TRBV7-2 CASSVDSWAKNIQYF
TRBJ2-7 once TRBV5-1 CASSLGPGSYEQYF
TRBJ2-1 - TRBV11-2 CASSLMTGGLLLTYNEQFF
TRBJ2-7 - TRBV6-1 CASSDVTTSASYEQYF
TRBJ2-3 once TRBV28 CASSLRREVQYF
TRBJ2-5 - TRBV13 CASSIGTSGGETQYF
TRBJ2-2 - TRBV24-1 CATSDRDRVGGELFF
TRBJ2-7 - TRBV19 CASSIGTSGSYEQYF
TRBJ1-1 - TRBV5-1 CASSPQGFPGGEAFF
TRBJ2-7 - TRBV6-5 CASSYSRQGGEQYF
TRBJ2-2 - TRBV3-1/TRBV3-2 CASSPGTSGELFF
TRBJ1-5 - TRBV12-3/TRBV12-4 CASSRDSPRPQHF
TRBJ2-2 - TRBV7-8 CASSLGLGSPNTGELFF
TRBJ1-5 - TRBV5-1 CASSLMGEIDQPQHF
TRBJ2-3 - TRBV4-2 CASSERLAGGTDTQYF
TRBJ2-7 - TRBV6-5 CASSSLQETYEQYF
TRBJ2-1 - TRBV7-9 CASSLVLAGPRYNEQFF
TRBJ2-7 - TRBV1 CTSSPGVAGAPGSAQKGEQYF